This is a list of T cell receptor beta chains from one sample in a study of T-cell memory formation after mild COVID-19. MiXCR was run by TCRdb on the 5' RACE reads, yielding one entry per CDR3 protein. Among 360,000 or so distinct CDR3 sequences listed, around 28% were seen once. The sequenced sample was PBMCs or a T cell subset sorted from them (not recorded which). Receptors originate from an adult woman who had mild COVID-19 (a few samples of this study predate the infection). Cell type and time point are not known. Each CDR3 is given with its conserved first and last residue. The D gene is left open where the match is weak. Size is stated for part of the rows, as once, few or many counts, or as a class when the clone is expanded.

d_gene: .
j_gene: TRBJ2-3
v_gene: TRBV9
abundance: .
CDR3nt: TGTGCCAGCAGCGTAGACGGCGTCAGCACAGATACGCAGTATTTT
CDR3aa: CASSVDGVSTDTQYF

d_gene: .
j_gene: TRBJ2-1
v_gene: TRBV9
abundance: .
CDR3nt: TGTGCCAGCAGCGATTGGACGGGCAGATACAATGAGCAGTTCTTC
CDR3aa: CASSDWTGRYNEQFF

d_gene: TRBD1
j_gene: TRBJ1-2
v_gene: TRBV6-2/TRBV6-3
abundance: .
CDR3nt: TGTGCCAGCAGTCGGACAGGGCCAGGGACCTTC
CDR3aa: CASSRTGPGTF

d_gene: .
j_gene: TRBJ1-1
v_gene: TRBV5-1
abundance: .
CDR3nt: TGCGCCAGCAGGAGGGCGGGCGGGACCATGAACACTGAAGCTTTCTTT
CDR3aa: CASRRAGGTMNTEAFF

d_gene: .
j_gene: TRBJ1-1
v_gene: TRBV6-5
abundance: .
CDR3nt: TGTGCCAGCAGTTACTTGGGCTATAACACTGAAGCTTTCTTT
CDR3aa: CASSYLGYNTEAFF

d_gene: TRBD2
j_gene: TRBJ2-3
v_gene: TRBV7-3
abundance: few
CDR3nt: TGTGCCAGCAGCTCGAGACCGGGACTAGCGACAGATACGCAGTATTTT
CDR3aa: CASSSRPGLATDTQYF

d_gene: .
j_gene: TRBJ1-4
v_gene: TRBV6-5
abundance: few
CDR3nt: TGTGCCAGCAAACCGGGGGGGAATGAAAAACTGTTTTTT
CDR3aa: CASKPGGNEKLFF

d_gene: .
j_gene: TRBJ2-2
v_gene: TRBV12-3/TRBV12-4
abundance: few
CDR3nt: TGTGCCAGCAGTCCCATCGATCAGGGTGTAACCGGGGAGCTGTTTTTT
CDR3aa: CASSPIDQGVTGELFF

d_gene: .
j_gene: TRBJ2-3
v_gene: TRBV7-9
abundance: .
CDR3nt: TGTGCCAGCAGCTCCCGACTGAGTTCTAGCACAGATACGCAGTATTTT
CDR3aa: CASSSRLSSSTDTQYF

d_gene: .
j_gene: TRBJ1-2
v_gene: TRBV20-1
abundance: .
CDR3nt: TGCAGTGCTTTCCGGACAGAGTATGGCTACACCTTC
CDR3aa: CSAFRTEYGYTF

d_gene: .
j_gene: TRBJ2-7
v_gene: TRBV7-9
abundance: .
CDR3nt: TGTGCCAGCAGCTTAGGGGCAGGGACCACCTACGAGCAGTACTTC
CDR3aa: CASSLGAGTTYEQYF

d_gene: TRBD1
j_gene: TRBJ1-2
v_gene: TRBV7-6
abundance: .
CDR3nt: TGTGCCAGCAGCCCTACCGGAGGGACAGTCCTCTATGGCTACACCTTC
CDR3aa: CASSPTGGTVLYGYTF

d_gene: .
j_gene: TRBJ1-2
v_gene: TRBV5-1
abundance: .
CDR3nt: TGCGCCAGCAGCTTGGGGAAAGGGACACCCTATGGCTACACCTTC
CDR3aa: CASSLGKGTPYGYTF

d_gene: .
j_gene: TRBJ2-7
v_gene: TRBV11-2
abundance: .
CDR3nt: TGTGCCAGCACCGACGGTGGCTCCTACGAGCAGTACTTC
CDR3aa: CASTDGGSYEQYF

d_gene: .
j_gene: TRBJ2-3
v_gene: TRBV5-1
abundance: .
CDR3nt: TGCGCCAGCAGCTTGGGGGGAAGGTCCGATACGCAGTATTTT
CDR3aa: CASSLGGRSDTQYF

d_gene: .
j_gene: TRBJ2-2
v_gene: TRBV5-4
abundance: .
CDR3nt: TGTGCCAGCAGCCTCCTGGACACCGGGGAGCTGTTTTTT
CDR3aa: CASSLLDTGELFF

d_gene: .
j_gene: TRBJ2-1
v_gene: TRBV14
abundance: few
CDR3nt: TGTGCCAGCAGCCACCAAACGGGAGCCGGCGTTGAGCAGTTCTTC
CDR3aa: CASSHQTGAGVEQFF

d_gene: .
j_gene: TRBJ2-1
v_gene: TRBV7-6
abundance: few
CDR3nt: TGTGCCAGCAGCTTCCGAGGGGCGTCCTACAATGAGCAGTTCTTC
CDR3aa: CASSFRGASYNEQFF

d_gene: TRBD1
j_gene: TRBJ2-7
v_gene: TRBV7-6
abundance: .
CDR3nt: TGTGCCAGCAGCTTCGGGGACAGGGCCTACGAGCAGTACTTC
CDR3aa: CASSFGDRAYEQYF

d_gene: .
j_gene: TRBJ1-2
v_gene: TRBV6-2/TRBV6-3
abundance: .
CDR3nt: TGTGCCAGCAGCGACGCGTGGGGGGCCGACTATGGCTACACCTTC
CDR3aa: CASSDAWGADYGYTF

d_gene: .
j_gene: TRBJ1-5
v_gene: TRBV18
abundance: few
CDR3nt: TGTGCCAGCTCACCCGGACTCATGAATCAGCCCCAGCATTTT
CDR3aa: CASSPGLMNQPQHF

d_gene: .
j_gene: TRBJ2-7
v_gene: TRBV7-6
abundance: few
CDR3nt: TGTGCCAGCACGCCGGGCCGGGGTGAACGTGGGCAGTACTTC
CDR3aa: CASTPGRGERGQYF

d_gene: TRBD1
j_gene: TRBJ2-7
v_gene: TRBV18
abundance: .
CDR3nt: TGTGCCAGCTCACTTAGGACAGGGGGCATCTACGAGCAGTACTTC
CDR3aa: CASSLRTGGIYEQYF

d_gene: TRBD1
j_gene: TRBJ2-3
v_gene: TRBV6-5
abundance: .
CDR3nt: TGTGCCAGCAGTTACCAATCACAGGGGTTTGGGGTAGGAGATACGCAGTATTTT
CDR3aa: CASSYQSQGFGVGDTQYF

d_gene: .
j_gene: TRBJ2-7
v_gene: TRBV5-6
abundance: .
CDR3nt: TGTGCCAGCAGCTTCGCCCCGGGACACCGGTCCTTC
CDR3aa: CASSFAPGHRSF

d_gene: .
j_gene: TRBJ2-7
v_gene: TRBV7-9
abundance: .
CDR3nt: TGTGCCAGCAGCTCCGGAGGACGGACCTACGAGCAGTACTTC
CDR3aa: CASSSGGRTYEQYF

d_gene: .
j_gene: TRBJ2-3
v_gene: TRBV7-3
abundance: .
CDR3nt: TGTGCCAGCAGCTTACTTCGGGGTACGCAGTATTTT
CDR3aa: CASSLLRGTQYF

d_gene: .
j_gene: TRBJ2-7
v_gene: TRBV30
abundance: .
CDR3nt: TGTGCCTGGGCTTCCGGGACGGCCTACGAGCAGTACTTC
CDR3aa: CAWASGTAYEQYF

d_gene: .
j_gene: TRBJ2-3
v_gene: TRBV12-3/TRBV12-4
abundance: few
CDR3nt: TGTGCCAGCAGTTTAGTATCAGATACGCAGTATTTT
CDR3aa: CASSLVSDTQYF

d_gene: .
j_gene: TRBJ2-3
v_gene: TRBV5-4
abundance: .
CDR3nt: TGTGCCAGCAGCTTGGACCCCATGGGCACAGATACGCAGTATTTT
CDR3aa: CASSLDPMGTDTQYF

d_gene: TRBD1
j_gene: TRBJ2-7
v_gene: TRBV3-1
abundance: few
CDR3nt: TGTGCCAGCAGCCCGCGGGACAGGGTATACGAGCAGTACTTC
CDR3aa: CASSPRDRVYEQYF

d_gene: TRBD2
j_gene: TRBJ2-5
v_gene: TRBV6-2/TRBV6-3
abundance: .
CDR3nt: TGTGCCAGCAGGGGCCTGGGAGGGTACCAAGAGACCCAGTACTTC
CDR3aa: CASRGLGGYQETQYF

d_gene: .
j_gene: TRBJ1-1
v_gene: TRBV5-4
abundance: few
CDR3nt: TGTGCCAGCATAGTCACAGACGCCTTAGGAGCTTTCTTT
CDR3aa: CASIVTDALGAFF

d_gene: TRBD2
j_gene: TRBJ2-3
v_gene: TRBV20-1
abundance: few
CDR3nt: TGCAGTGCTAGTCCCTACACCGGGACTAGCGGGACCACAGATACGCAGTATTTT
CDR3aa: CSASPYTGTSGTTDTQYF

d_gene: TRBD1
j_gene: TRBJ2-7
v_gene: TRBV7-9
abundance: few
CDR3nt: TGTGCCAGCAGCCTCCCCGACAGGGACGAGCAGTACTTC
CDR3aa: CASSLPDRDEQYF

d_gene: .
j_gene: TRBJ2-5
v_gene: TRBV20-1
abundance: few
CDR3nt: TGCAGTGCCCCGGAGGGGACCCAGTACTTC
CDR3aa: CSAPEGTQYF

d_gene: .
j_gene: TRBJ2-3
v_gene: TRBV28
abundance: once
CDR3nt: TGTGCCAGCAGTTTTCTAGCGCCCCGACGGGATACGCAGTATTTT
CDR3aa: CASSFLAPRRDTQYF

d_gene: .
j_gene: TRBJ2-7
v_gene: TRBV5-1
abundance: few
CDR3nt: TGCGCCAGCAGCTTGGTTGTGGAGCGCGAGCAGTACTTC
CDR3aa: CASSLVVEREQYF

d_gene: TRBD2
j_gene: TRBJ2-1
v_gene: TRBV24-1
abundance: few
CDR3nt: TGTGCCACCAGTCCGGCGGGACTAGCGGGACGCAATGAGCAGTTCTTC
CDR3aa: CATSPAGLAGRNEQFF

d_gene: .
j_gene: TRBJ1-1
v_gene: TRBV5-1
abundance: few
CDR3nt: TGCGCCAGTCAGGAAGGAACTGAAGCTTTCTTT
CDR3aa: CASQEGTEAFF

d_gene: TRBD1
j_gene: TRBJ2-1
v_gene: TRBV7-6
abundance: .
CDR3nt: TGTGCCAGCAGCTCCGGCCAGGGGGCACTAGGCAATGAGCAGTTCTTC
CDR3aa: CASSSGQGALGNEQFF

d_gene: .
j_gene: TRBJ2-7
v_gene: TRBV29-1
abundance: .
CDR3nt: TGCAGCGCCGCCGGGAGCTACGAGCAGTACTTC
CDR3aa: CSAAGSYEQYF

d_gene: .
j_gene: TRBJ2-1
v_gene: TRBV6-1
abundance: .
CDR3nt: TGTGCCAGCAGCGAGATTCAGGGATGGCAGTTCTTC
CDR3aa: CASSEIQGWQFF

d_gene: TRBD2
j_gene: TRBJ2-7
v_gene: TRBV27
abundance: few
CDR3nt: TGTGCCAGCAGTCCTGCGACTAGCGCCTACGAGCAGTACTTC
CDR3aa: CASSPATSAYEQYF

d_gene: .
j_gene: TRBJ2-7
v_gene: TRBV5-1
abundance: few
CDR3nt: TGCGCCAGCAGCTTGGTTGTCCCTGTGGAGCAGTACTTC
CDR3aa: CASSLVVPVEQYF

d_gene: TRBD2
j_gene: TRBJ2-3
v_gene: TRBV7-9
abundance: few
CDR3nt: TGTGCCAGCAACACCCGGACTAGCGGGGGCACAGATACGCAGTATTTT
CDR3aa: CASNTRTSGGTDTQYF

d_gene: TRBD1
j_gene: TRBJ2-7
v_gene: TRBV20-1
abundance: many
CDR3nt: TGCAGTGCTAGAGTCTCAGGGGGCGCAGACGAGCAGTACTTC
CDR3aa: CSARVSGGADEQYF

d_gene: .
j_gene: TRBJ2-7
v_gene: TRBV6-2/TRBV6-3
abundance: few
CDR3nt: TGTGCCAGCAGCTCGTCGGACACCTACGAGCAGTACTTC
CDR3aa: CASSSSDTYEQYF

d_gene: .
j_gene: TRBJ2-7
v_gene: TRBV7-2
abundance: many
CDR3nt: TGTGCCAGCACCAATCTGGGGGAGCAGTACTTC
CDR3aa: CASTNLGEQYF

d_gene: TRBD1
j_gene: TRBJ1-2
v_gene: TRBV5-1
abundance: few
CDR3nt: TGCGCCAGCAGCTTAACGAAGACAGGGATCCATGGCTACACCTTC
CDR3aa: CASSLTKTGIHGYTF

d_gene: TRBD1
j_gene: TRBJ1-2
v_gene: TRBV20-1
abundance: few
CDR3nt: TGCAGTGCTAGGCCTCCGAGACAGGGGGAACTATATGGCTACACCTTC
CDR3aa: CSARPPRQGELYGYTF

d_gene: TRBD2
j_gene: TRBJ2-1
v_gene: TRBV5-1
abundance: many
CDR3nt: TGCGCCAGCAGCCCTAGCGGGGGCTACAATGAGCAGTTCTTC
CDR3aa: CASSPSGGYNEQFF

d_gene: .
j_gene: TRBJ2-1
v_gene: TRBV11-2
abundance: few
CDR3nt: TGTGCCAGCAGCTTAGATAAGGGATCCTACAATGAGCAGTTCTTC
CDR3aa: CASSLDKGSYNEQFF

d_gene: TRBD1
j_gene: TRBJ1-1
v_gene: TRBV5-1
abundance: .
CDR3nt: TGCGCCAGCAGCGGCCCGGGACAGGGGAGCACTGAAGCTTTCTTT
CDR3aa: CASSGPGQGSTEAFF

d_gene: TRBD1
j_gene: TRBJ1-1
v_gene: TRBV5-1
abundance: .
CDR3nt: TGCGCCAGCAGCAACAGGGGGGAGAACACTGAAGCTTTCTTT
CDR3aa: CASSNRGENTEAFF

d_gene: TRBD2
j_gene: TRBJ2-2
v_gene: TRBV3-1
abundance: .
CDR3nt: TGTGCCAGCAGCCAAGAGGGACTAGCTACCGGGGAGCTGTTTTTT
CDR3aa: CASSQEGLATGELFF

d_gene: .
j_gene: TRBJ2-1
v_gene: TRBV7-8
abundance: few
CDR3nt: TGTGCCAGCAGCCAACCTATCGACACGGGTGAGCAGTTCTTC
CDR3aa: CASSQPIDTGEQFF